The next 32 T cell receptor beta chains were all read from a single sample in a study of cytomegalovirus exposure and HLA in healthy donors. Assay used: immunoSEQ multiplex PCR; TCRdb lists only in-frame clones, some missing. The data contain roughly 280,000 clones, 86% of them singletons. Material for sequencing was PBMCs. All receptors derive from a woman under 30 in good health and CMV-seronegative.

V usage is TRBV5-1 and J usage is TRBJ1-6, with 7 bases aligning to TRBD1. The V gene's germline CDR1 is SGHRS and CDR2 YFSETQ. The CDR3 covers 13 residues. J gave up 7 bases and V 4 bases, and 2 bases lay outside the gene matches. The CDR3 region has the DNA TGCGCCAGCAGCGTCAGGGGGAATTCACCCCTCCACTTT. Encoded protein: CASSVRGNSPLHF.

The J gene is TRBJ2-7, the V gene TRBV9; TRBD1 agrees at 8 bases. The CDR3 loop spans 16 amino acids. Trimming took 0 bases from V and 5 from J; bases not matched to a gene: 10. CDR1 and CDR2 (germline): SGDLS, YYNGEE. The CDR3 protein is CASSVGWTGLGDEQYF. As DNA, the CDR3 is TGTGCCAGCAGCGTAGGGTGGACAGGGCTCGGCGACGAGCAGTACTTC.

Notes on this clone: The sample has other DNA sequences that encode this CDR3 too. The chain couples TRBV5-1 to TRBJ1-5, with a weak D call TRBD1 (5 bases). The CDR3 has 14 amino acids. V was cut by 2 bases and J by 0 bases, with 6 bases left in between. Germline loops: CDR1 SGHRS, CDR2 YFSETQ. The CDR3 spells CASSLGVSNQPQHF. The CDR3 nucleotides read TGCGCCAGCAGCTTAGGGGTTAGCAATCAGCCCCAGCATTTT.

V gene TRBV7-2 combines with J gene TRBJ2-7; 8 bases fit TRBD1. The germline CDR1 and CDR2 sequences are SGHTA and FQGNSA. This CDR3 region has 14 residues. J gave up 3 bases and V 5 bases, and 6 bases lay outside the gene matches. This chain's CDR3 is CASSLGQGNYEQYF. CDR3 sequence (DNA): TGTGCCAGCAGCCTAGGACAGGGCAACTACGAGCAGTACTTC.

This clone was found once. The chain recombines TRBV10-2 with TRBJ2-3, with 15 nucleotides matching TRBD2. This CDR3 region has 15 residues. CDR1 is WSHSY, CDR2 SAAADI, per germline. V dropped 4 bases and J dropped 5; count of bases not matched to a gene: 1. The CDR3 loop reads CASSGTSGREDTQYF. The CDR3 nucleotides read TGCGCCAGCAGTGGGACTAGCGGGAGGGAAGATACGCAGTATTTT.

The chain carries TRBV30 and TRBJ1-2; a weak D match, TRBD1 (5 bases). This CDR3 spans 15 amino acids. Germline lookup yields CDR1 GTSNPN and CDR2 SVGIG (reference sequence). The V end was cut by 0 bases, the J end by 4 bases, with 15 bases between. The CDR3 loop is CAWSVPGDWVYGYTF. CDR3 nucleotide sequence: TGTGCCTGGAGTGTTCCGGGGGATTGGGTCTATGGCTACACCTTC. Supplemented by reference TRBV30 and TRBJ1-2, the full variable domain reads SQTIHQWPATLVQPVGSPLSLECTVEGTSNPNLYWYRQAAGRGLQLLFYSVGIGQISSEVPQNLSASRPQDRQFILSSKKLLLSDSGFYLCAWSVPGDWVYGYTFGSGTRLTVV.

This chain connects TRBV6-1 to TRBJ2-3, with 8 bases identical to TRBD2. V lost 6 bases, J lost 4 bases, and 3 bases stayed unmatched. The CDR3 contains 13 residues. Germline loops: CDR1 MNHNS, CDR2 SASEGT. CDR3 sequence (DNA): TGTGCCAGCAGACGGGGGGGAGCAGATACGCAGTATTTT. This gives the protein CASRRGGADTQYF.

The CDR3 region is CASSIPRDNTMNTEAFF. The CDR3, as DNA: TGTGCCAGTAGTATCCCTAGGGACAACACGATGAACACTGAAGCTTTCTTT. J is TRBJ1-1 and V is TRBV19; possibly TRBD1 for D (6 bases). Germline loops: CDR1 LNHDA, CDR2 SQIVND (reference sequence). The CDR3 totals 17 residues. Trimming took 3 bases from V and 0 from J, leaving 17 bases between them.

The chain employs TRBV30 and TRBJ2-7, with 8 bases lining up with TRBD1. The V gene end was trimmed by 2 bases and the J gene end by 7 bases; junction bases not matched to a gene: 7. Per the germline V gene, CDR1 is GTSNPN and CDR2 is SVGIG (reference sequence). The CDR3 totals 13 residues. CDR3 loop: CAWSFQGAGEQYF. In DNA form, the CDR3 reads TGTGCCTGGAGTTTTCAGGGGGCCGGTGAGCAGTACTTC.

This clone was seen a handful of times. The chain is built from TRBV6-5 and TRBJ1-1; D is ambiguous. CDR1 is MNHEY and CDR2 is SVGAGI in the germline V gene. V gave up 6 bases and J gave up 0 bases, with 8 bases separating them. This CDR3 spans 13 amino acids. The CDR3 nucleotides are TGTGCCAGCAGAGGTACAGTGAACACTGAAGCTTTCTTT. Protein sequence: CASRGTVNTEAFF.

This clone showed up just once. The V call is TRBV6-6, the J call TRBJ2-1, with 10 bases fitting TRBD1. Losses at the gene ends were 2 bases for V and 7 bases for J; bases not matched to a gene: 5. CDR1 and CDR2 (germline): MNHNY, SVGAGI (reference sequence). This CDR3 is 15 amino acids long. As DNA, the CDR3 is TGTGCCAGCAGTTACCCGGGGACAGGGGAAAATGAGCAGTTCTTC. Amino acids: CASSYPGTGENEQFF.

The chain uses TRBV4-3 and TRBJ1-3; TRBD1 is a possible D gene (6 bases). This CDR3 has 17 residues. V dropped 0 bases and J dropped 0 bases, with 12 bases sitting between them. The V gene's germline CDR1 is LGHNA and CDR2 YSLEER. The DNA for the CDR3 is TGCGCCAGCAGCCAAGACACAGGGCCTTACTCTGGAAACACCATATATTTT. Residues: CASSQDTGPYSGNTIYF.

The rearrangement links TRBV27 to TRBJ2-7, with 9 bases fitting TRBD1. The CDR3 is 13 amino acids. The germline V gene encodes CDR1 MNHEY and CDR2 SMNVEV (reference sequence). Losses at the gene ends were 4 bases for V and 6 bases for J; bases not matched to a gene: 4. The CDR3 loop reads CASSYTTGGEQYF. The CDR3 DNA reads as TGTGCCAGCAGTTATACGACAGGGGGCGAGCAGTACTTC.

The CDR3 protein is CASTGPGGPEAFF. The CDR3 DNA reads as TGTGCCAGCACAGGGCCAGGGGGGCCTGAAGCTTTCTTT. The chain links TRBV2 to TRBJ1-1; TRBD1 aligns across 7 bases. Per germline, CDR1 SNHLY and CDR2 FYNNEI. The CDR3 sequence is 13 residues long. V was clipped by 7 bases and J by 6 bases; unmatched bases: 8.

This chain links TRBV5-6 with TRBJ1-1, with D perhaps TRBD1 (6 bases). Germline loops: CDR1 SGHDT, CDR2 YYEEEE. There are 15 residues in the CDR3. Trimming removed 2 bases at V and 2 bases at J, with 13 bases between. DNA of the CDR3: TGTGCCAGCAGCTTTCGGACAGCCAAAAACACTGAAGCTTTCTTT. Its protein product is CASSFRTAKNTEAFF.

The J gene is TRBJ1-2, the V gene TRBV5-5; 9 bases align to TRBD1. V lost 0 bases, J lost 0 bases, and 3 bases stayed unmatched. Looked up from germline, CDR1 is SGHKS and CDR2 is YYEKEE (reference sequence). This CDR3 spans 16 amino acids. DNA of the CDR3: TGTGCCAGCAGCTTGGACAGGGGGCCCTCTAACTATGGCTACACCTTC. Translating it yields CASSLDRGPSNYGYTF.

This clone has just a few counts. V gene TRBV5-1 combines with J gene TRBJ1-1, with D possibly being TRBD1 (6 bases). Trimming removed 2 bases at V and 2 bases at J, with 10 bases between. In germline, CDR1 is SGHRS, CDR2 YFSETQ. The CDR3 consists of 14 residues. DNA of the CDR3: TGCGCCAGCAGCTTTACAGGGTTTAACACTGAAGCTTTCTTT. Its protein is CASSFTGFNTEAFF.

The chain joins TRBV12-5 to TRBJ2-1, with D tentatively TRBD2 (5 bases). Germline assignment: CDR1 LGHNT and CDR2 FRNRAP. This CDR3 is built from 13 residues. The V end lost 0 bases, the J end lost 10 bases, and 10 bases lay between the germline ends. The CDR3, as DNA: TGTGCTAGTGGTTTGGTACTAGATCGCGAGCAGTTCTTC. Translated: CASGLVLDREQFF.

The chain recombines TRBV28 with TRBJ2-7; TRBD2 aligns across 7 bases. CDR1 is MDHEN and CDR2 is SYDVKM in the germline V gene. CDR3 length: 19 residues. The V gene end was trimmed by 3 bases and the J gene end by 2 bases; junction bases not matched to a gene: 19. In nucleotides, the CDR3 is TGTGCCAGCAGTTTTTCGCGTAAGTGGGCTAGCGGTGGGGCCTACGAGCAGTACTTC. It yields the protein CASSFSRKWASGGAYEQYF.

This chain uses TRBV6-5 with TRBJ1-6; 9 bases map to TRBD1. Germline loops: CDR1 MNHEY, CDR2 SVGAGI. The V and J ends lost 5 bases and 7 bases, in that order; junction bases with no gene match: 6. This CDR3 comprises 15 residues. The CDR3 region is CASSSLQGANSPLHF. The DNA for the CDR3 is TGTGCCAGCAGTAGTCTACAGGGGGCAAATTCACCCCTCCACTTT.

This chain connects TRBV28 to TRBJ1-5; the D gene is possibly TRBD1 (5 bases). The CDR3 loop spans 14 amino acids. V was clipped by 6 bases and J by 7 bases, with 16 bases between them. Per germline, CDR1 MDHEN and CDR2 SYDVKM. CDR3 residues: CASRPTGSPQPQHF. As DNA, the CDR3 is TGTGCCAGCAGACCAACAGGAAGCCCACAGCCCCAGCATTTT.

Only one count was recorded for this clone. The chain links TRBV2 to TRBJ2-2; 12 bases match TRBD2. The CDR3 contains 18 residues. V was clipped by 2 bases and J by 7 bases; unmatched bases: 11. CDR1 is SNHLY, CDR2 FYNNEI, per germline. The CDR3 region is CASSESRLAGGPNGELFF. The CDR3 region has the DNA TGTGCCAGCAGTGAAAGTCGTCTAGCGGGGGGGCCCAACGGGGAGCTGTTTTTT.

The CDR3: CASSVDMNTGELFF. The CDR3 bases are TGCGCCAGCAGCGTTGACATGAACACCGGGGAGCTGTTTTTT. The J gene is TRBJ2-2, the V gene TRBV5-1; D is unclear. CDR1 and CDR2 from the germline V gene are SGHRS and YFSETQ. The CDR3 is 14 residues long. The ends were cut back, 4 bases at V and 1 base at J, with 8 bases in the middle.

The chain carries TRBV30 and TRBJ2-1; possibly TRBD2 for D (6 bases). Germline-derived CDR1 and CDR2 are GTSNPN and SVGIG (reference sequence). The CDR3 has 15 residues. Trimming shortened V by 3 bases and J by 0 bases, and 12 bases separated the two germline ends. The CDR3 region is CAWSRDSNSYNEQFF. The DNA of the CDR3 is TGTGCCTGGAGCCGGGACTCGAACTCCTACAATGAGCAGTTCTTC.

This clone was seen a handful of times. The chain is built from TRBV27 and TRBJ1-5; TRBD1 agrees at 11 bases. Germline CDR1 MNHEY, CDR2 SMNVEV (reference sequence). The length of the CDR3 is 15 residues. The J segment lost 11 bases and the V segment lost 6 bases, leaving 12 bases of the junction unmatched. The CDR3, as DNA: TGTGCCAGCAGAGCACCGGGACAGGGGGAGTCGGCCCAGCATTTT. Translated: CASRAPGQGESAQHF.

This clone occurred once. At the DNA level, this CDR3 is encoded by other sequences in the same sample as well. This chain links TRBV5-4 with TRBJ1-1, with D unresolved. Germline loops: CDR1 SGHNT, CDR2 YYREEE (reference sequence). The CDR3 is 12 amino acids. Deletions cut 4 bases from V and 3 bases from J, with 7 bases between. Here the CDR3 reads CASSGGDTEAFF. The DNA of the CDR3 is TGTGCCAGCAGCGGAGGAGACACTGAAGCTTTCTTT.

This chain uses TRBV4-1 with TRBJ2-3; 10 bases match TRBD2. Trimming removed 3 bases from V and 2 bases from J; junction bases left unmatched: 11. Per the germline V gene, CDR1 is MGHRA and CDR2 is YSYEKL. This CDR3 is 18 amino acids long. The CDR3 region is CASSHYLGLARTTDTQYF. The CDR3 DNA sequence: TGCGCCAGCAGCCACTATTTGGGACTAGCGAGAACCACAGATACGCAGTATTTT.

The rearrangement uses TRBV6-6 and TRBJ2-7, with 12 bases aligning to TRBD2. From germline, CDR1 is MNHNY and CDR2 SVGAGI (reference sequence). CDR3 length: 16 amino acids. The trim removed 6 bases at V and 0 bases at J, leaving 6 bases unmatched. In DNA form, the CDR3 reads TGTGCCAGCAGAGGGACTAGCGGGTTGCCCTCCTACGAGCAGTACTTC. Amino acid sequence: CASRGTSGLPSYEQYF.

The chain has TRBV15 and TRBJ1-4; tentatively, D is TRBD1 (6 bases). The CDR3 loop spans 15 amino acids. V lost 3 bases to trimming and J lost 0 bases, with 8 bases between them. Germline values: CDR1 LNHNV, CDR2 YYDKDF (reference sequence). Here the CDR3 reads CATSRDRSTNEKLFF. In DNA form, the CDR3 reads TGTGCCACCAGCAGGGACAGATCAACTAATGAAAAACTGTTTTTT.

V and J are TRBV27 and TRBJ1-2; no firm D call. Trimming stripped 8 bases from V and 0 bases from J, with 10 bases between. The CDR3 totals 13 residues. Germline V gene data show CDR1 as MNHEY and CDR2 as SMNVEV (reference sequence). The CDR3 spells CASRNTSNYGYTF. The CDR3 DNA is TGTGCCAGCCGAAATACTTCTAACTATGGCTACACCTTC.

The rearrangement uses TRBV6-1 and TRBJ1-3, with unresolved D. CDR3 size: 13 residues. Germline V CDR1 and CDR2: MNHNS, SASEGT. The V gene lost 4 bases and the J gene lost 7 bases, with 11 bases spanning the gap. CDR3 coding DNA: TGTGCCAGCAGTGGGGCGACGGGGAACACCATATATTTT. Translation: CASSGATGNTIYF.

The V call is TRBV18, the J call TRBJ2-7; maybe TRBD1 (6 bases). Trimming cost V 4 bases and J 1 base, with 17 bases left between them. Germline loops: CDR1 KGHSH, CDR2 LQKENI. The CDR3 is 16 residues long. The chain's CDR3 is CASSLITTGVSYEQYF. The CDR3 bases are TGTGCCAGCTCACTTATTACGACAGGCGTTTCCTACGAGCAGTACTTC.